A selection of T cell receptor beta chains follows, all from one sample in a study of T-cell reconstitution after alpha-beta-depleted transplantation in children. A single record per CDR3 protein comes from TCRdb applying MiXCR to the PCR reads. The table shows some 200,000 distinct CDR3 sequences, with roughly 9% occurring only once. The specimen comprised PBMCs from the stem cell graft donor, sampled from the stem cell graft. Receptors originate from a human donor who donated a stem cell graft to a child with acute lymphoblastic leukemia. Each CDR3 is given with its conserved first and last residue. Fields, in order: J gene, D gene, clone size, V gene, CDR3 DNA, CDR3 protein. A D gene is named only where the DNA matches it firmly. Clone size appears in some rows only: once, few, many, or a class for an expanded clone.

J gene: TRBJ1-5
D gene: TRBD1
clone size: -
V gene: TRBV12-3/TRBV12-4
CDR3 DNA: TGTGCCAGCCAGAGACAGGGGGGTCAGCCCCAGCATTTT
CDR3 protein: CASQRQGGQPQHF

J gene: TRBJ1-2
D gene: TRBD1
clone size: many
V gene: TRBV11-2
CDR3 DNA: TGTGCCAGCAGCGCCGACAGGGCGACCTATGGCTACACCTTC
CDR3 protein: CASSADRATYGYTF

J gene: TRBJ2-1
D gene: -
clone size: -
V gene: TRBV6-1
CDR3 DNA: TGTGCCAGCAGCGGACCCTGGGGGCTTAACCCCAGAGATGAGCAGTTCTTC
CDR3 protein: CASSGPWGLNPRDEQFF

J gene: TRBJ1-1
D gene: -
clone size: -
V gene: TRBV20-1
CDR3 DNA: TGCAGTGCTCTGGACAGCGCGAACACTGAAGCTTTCTTT
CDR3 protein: CSALDSANTEAFF

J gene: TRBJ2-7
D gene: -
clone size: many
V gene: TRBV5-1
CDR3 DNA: TGCGCCAGCAGCTTGAATCAGGGCATGAACGAGCAGTACTTC
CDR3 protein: CASSLNQGMNEQYF

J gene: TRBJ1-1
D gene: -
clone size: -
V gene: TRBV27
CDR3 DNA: TGTGCCAGCAGGGCCGTGGGGACCACTGAAGCTTTCTTT
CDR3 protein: CASRAVGTTEAFF

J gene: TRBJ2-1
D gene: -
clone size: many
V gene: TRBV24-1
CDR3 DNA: TGTGCCGCTGACCCTCTGGACTACAATGAGCAGTTCTTC
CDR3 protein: CAADPLDYNEQFF

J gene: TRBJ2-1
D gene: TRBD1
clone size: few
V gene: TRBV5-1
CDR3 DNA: TGCGCCAGCCACCCCTTGCGGACAGGGGGCAATGAGCAGTTCTTC
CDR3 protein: CASHPLRTGGNEQFF

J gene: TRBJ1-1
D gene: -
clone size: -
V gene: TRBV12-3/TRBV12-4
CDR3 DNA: TGTGCCAGCAGTCCTCCGTGGGGCCAGGGGACTGAAGCTTTCTTT
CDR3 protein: CASSPPWGQGTEAFF

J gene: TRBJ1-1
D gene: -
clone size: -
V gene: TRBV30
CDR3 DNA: TGTGCCTGGAGCGCGTTGGGAGGGGCGCCTGAAGCTTTCTTT
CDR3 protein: CAWSALGGAPEAFF

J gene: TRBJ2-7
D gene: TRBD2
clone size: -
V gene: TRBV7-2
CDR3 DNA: TGTGCCAGCAGGCGACCGGGACTAGGTCGTGGAGAGCAGTACTTC
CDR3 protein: CASRRPGLGRGEQYF

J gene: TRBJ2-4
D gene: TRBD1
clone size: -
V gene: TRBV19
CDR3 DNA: TGTGCCAGTAGTAGACAGGGGCGACCGCTTCAGTACTTC
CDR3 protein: CASSRQGRPLQYF

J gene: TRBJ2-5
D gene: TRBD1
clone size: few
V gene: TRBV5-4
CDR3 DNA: TGTGCCAGCAGCTCCGAACAGGGGGTCTGGGAGACCCAGTACTTC
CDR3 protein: CASSSEQGVWETQYF

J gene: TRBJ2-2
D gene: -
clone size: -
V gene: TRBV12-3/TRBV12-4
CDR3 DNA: TGTGCCAGCACTCCGGGGATAGTTGCCGAGAACACCGGGGAGCTGTTTTTT
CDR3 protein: CASTPGIVAENTGELFF

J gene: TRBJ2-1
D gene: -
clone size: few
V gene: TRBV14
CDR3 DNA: TGTGCCAGCAGCCAAGATTTGGCGGGTAAATACAATGAGCAGTTCTTC
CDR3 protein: CASSQDLAGKYNEQFF

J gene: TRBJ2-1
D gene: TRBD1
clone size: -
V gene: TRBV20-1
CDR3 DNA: TGCAGTGCTACGCCCGGCGTGACAGGGAACAATGAGCAGTTCTTC
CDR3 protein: CSATPGVTGNNEQFF

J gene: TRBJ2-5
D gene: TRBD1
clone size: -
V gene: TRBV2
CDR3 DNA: TGTGCCAGCAGTGAAGCGGGACAGGGAAAGACCCAGTACTTC
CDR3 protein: CASSEAGQGKTQYF

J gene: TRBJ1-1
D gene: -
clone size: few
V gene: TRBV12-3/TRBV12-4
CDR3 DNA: TGTGCCAGCAGTTTGAATCCCTTTAACACTGAAGCTTTCTTT
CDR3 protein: CASSLNPFNTEAFF

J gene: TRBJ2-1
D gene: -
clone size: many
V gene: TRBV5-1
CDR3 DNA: TGCGCCAGCAGCTTCAGGGTAGGTACGGATGAGCAGTTCTTC
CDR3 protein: CASSFRVGTDEQFF

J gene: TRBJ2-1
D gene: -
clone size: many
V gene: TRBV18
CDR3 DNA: TGTGCCAGCTCACCACGGACCCTTCCCAATGAGCAGTTCTTC
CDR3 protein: CASSPRTLPNEQFF